This T cell receptor beta chain was documented in a study of shared clonotypes between healthy human individuals. About the research overall: Each donor had three CD4 naive, three CD4 memory, two CD8 naive and one CD8 memory plate. Regarding the study as a whole: Represented diversity (both genetic and exposure-history) was limited by the small number of donors. Naive CD4 clonotypes were shared across a handful of donors at roughly 5.5%.

Original processing notes: Junction-only immunoSEQ data arrived without quality scores, meaning filtering differed. Libraries were prepared by immunoSEQ multiplex PCR; TCRdb keeps only in-frame clonotypes and omits some of them. V, J and clone size reflect that table, while D and trimming were determined from the DNA. The sample lists fewer than 3 million clones; under 95% were seen once. Concerning this clone itself: Its antigen is still unknown.

The CDR3 length is 13 residues. V was clipped by 6 bases and J by 3 bases; unmatched bases: 4. Germline CDR1 reads LNHDA; CDR2 reads SQIVND (reference sequence). The sequenced sample was naive CD4+ T cells from PBMCs. Subset given: CD45RA+ positively selected. The rearrangement links TRBV19 to TRBJ2-7; TRBD1 aligns across 8 bases. The sequence came from a young man in good health. Some clones in this sample may be carry-over from other donors' samples. This chain's CDR3 is CASSPGGVYEQYF. The DNA of the CDR3 is TGTGCCAGTAGCCCAGGGGGCGTCTACGAGCAGTACTTC.